The 13 T cell receptor beta chains in this list originate from one sample, sequenced in a study of T-cell reconstitution after alpha-beta-depleted transplantation in children. The TCRbeta library incorporated unique molecular identifiers. TCRdb used MiXCR to reprocess the PCR reads, holding one entry per CDR3 protein. The sample holds some 640,000 distinct CDR3 sequences, 15% to 20% seen once. Specimen: PBMCs from the stem cell graft donor, collected from the stem cell graft. Source of these receptors: a human donor who donated a stem cell graft to a child with acute myeloid leukemia.

This clonotype showed up just a few times. This chain uses TRBV25-1 with TRBJ2-5; D may match TRBD1 or TRBD2 (6 bases each). With 6 bases removed from V and 5 bases from J, the gap between germline ends came to 13 bases. This CDR3 is built from 13 residues. The germline V gene encodes CDR1 MGHDK and CDR2 SYGVNS. The CDR3 region is CASRNREAETQYF. DNA of the CDR3: TGTGCCAGCAGAAACAGGGAGGCGGAGACCCAGTACTTC. Based on the CDR3 plus reference TRBV25-1 and TRBJ2-5, the full variable domain is EADIYQTPRYLVIGTGKKITLECSQTMGHDKMYWYQQDPGMELHLIHYSYGVNSTEKGDLSSESTVSRIRTEHFPLTLESARPSHTSQYLCASRNREAETQYFGPGTRLLVL.

This clonotype was observed a few times. The chain links TRBV15 to TRBJ2-7, with a tentative D call TRBD1 (5 bases). CDR3 length equals 13 residues. Germline CDR1 reads LNHNV; CDR2 reads YYDKDF (reference sequence). V lost 0 bases and J lost 9, with 12 bases in between. CDR3 sequence (DNA): TGTGCCACCAGCAGAGATCACAGGACCGTGCAGTACTTC. This codes for CATSRDHRTVQYF.

This clonotype has a count of ten or more. This chain uses TRBV7-9 with TRBJ2-1; tentative D call: TRBD1 (5 bases). The CDR3 extends over 16 amino acids. In germline, CDR1 is SEHNR, CDR2 FQNEAQ (reference sequence). V lost 5 bases and J lost 9, with 23 bases in between. The CDR3 sequence is CASSPTYGREVIEQFF. DNA for the CDR3: TGTGCCAGCAGCCCGACCTACGGCAGGGAAGTGATTGAGCAGTTCTTC.

This clonotype was seen more than once but under ten times. V gene TRBV7-6 combines with J gene TRBJ2-1, with 10 bases lining up with TRBD2. This CDR3 is built from 16 residues. V trimming: 1 base; J trimming: 4 bases; junction bases outside the gene matches: 4. Germline values: CDR1 SGHVS, CDR2 FNYEAQ. For the CDR3, the DNA is TGTGCCAGCAGCTTAGGACTAGCGGGCATTTACAATGAGCAGTTCTTC. Translation: CASSLGLAGIYNEQFF.

This rearrangement joins TRBV20-1 to TRBJ2-1, with TRBD2 identical over 12 bases. V lost 1 base to trimming and J lost 6 bases; unmatched junction nucleotides: 10. Germline CDR1 DFQATT, CDR2 SNEGSKA (reference sequence). This CDR3 has 17 amino acids. DNA of the CDR3: TGCAGTGCTAGAGGTATTTGGACTAGCGGGGCCTTCAATGAGCAGTTCTTC. Its translation: CSARGIWTSGAFNEQFF.

This clonotype turned up a few times. The genes are TRBV6-2 or TRBV6-3 and TRBJ2-7, with 8 bases matching TRBD1. The CDR3 has 15 amino acids. The ends lost 1 base at V and 2 bases at J; junction bases unmatched: 4. The germline V gene encodes CDR1 MNHEY and CDR2 SVGEGT. The CDR3: CASSYFGQGPYEQYF. The CDR3 nucleotides are TGTGCCAGCAGTTACTTCGGACAGGGACCCTACGAGCAGTACTTC.

This clonotype was picked up many times. V and J are TRBV20-1 and TRBJ2-7; 10 positions match TRBD1. This CDR3 region has 16 residues. V was clipped by 5 bases and J by 1 base; unmatched bases: 11. The germline V gene has CDR1 DFQATT and CDR2 SNEGSKA (reference sequence). CDR3 sequence (DNA): TGCAGTGCTGGGACAGGGGACCTATTTGAGTCCTACGAGCAGTACTTC. This gives the protein CSAGTGDLFESYEQYF.

The J gene is TRBJ2-2, the V gene TRBV6-2 or TRBV6-3, with a weak D call TRBD1 (5 bases). V was cut by 3 bases and J by 2 bases, with 7 bases left in between. The germline V gene encodes CDR1 MNHEY and CDR2 SVGEGT. The CDR3 runs to 14 residues. Here the CDR3 reads CASSYGHNTGELFF. The CDR3 DNA sequence: TGTGCCAGCAGTTATGGACATAACACCGGGGAGCTGTTTTTT.

This clonotype was seen a handful of times. The chain carries TRBV20-1 and TRBJ2-3, with D possibly being TRBD1 or TRBD2 (5 bases each). Per germline, CDR1 DFQATT and CDR2 SNEGSKA (reference sequence). The CDR3 is made up of 13 amino acids. The germline V and J ends were trimmed by 3 bases and 1 base, with 8 bases remaining between them. The CDR3: CSASGARTDTQYF. Written as DNA, the CDR3 is TGCAGTGCTAGCGGGGCTCGCACAGATACGCAGTATTTT.

V and J are TRBV6-5 and TRBJ2-1, with 9 bases identical to TRBD1. Trimming cost V 1 base and J 4 bases; bases outside gene matches: 8. CDR1 MNHEY and CDR2 SVGAGI come from the germline V gene. The CDR3 contains 17 residues. DNA for the CDR3: TGTGCCAGCAGTTACTGGACAGGGGATCCCGAGTACAATGAGCAGTTCTTC. It translates to CASSYWTGDPEYNEQFF.

This clonotype was counted a few times. The V and J genes are TRBV6-1 and TRBJ1-1; D not certain. The CDR3 is 16 residues long. Germline values: CDR1 MNHNS, CDR2 SASEGT. V lost 0 bases to trimming and J lost 1 base, with 12 bases between them. The CDR3, as DNA: TGTGCCAGCAGTGAAGCGCTAGGCGTGCCGAACACTGAAGCTTTCTTT. Translating gives CASSEALGVPNTEAFF.

The rearrangement links TRBV24-1 to TRBJ2-3, with 14 bases that match TRBD2. V shed 6 bases, J shed 1 base, and the junction held 5 bases outside the gene matches. The length of the CDR3 is 17 residues. Germline V gene sequence: CDR1 KGHDR, CDR2 SFDVKD. The CDR3 sequence: CATSLTGLAGGTDTQYF. The CDR3 DNA reads TGTGCCACCAGTCTGACGGGACTAGCGGGGGGCACAGATACGCAGTATTTT.

The gene calls are TRBV6-1 and TRBJ2-7, with TRBD2 matching over 8 bases. V dropped 0 bases and J dropped 6; count of bases not matched to a gene: 10. Germline CDR1 is MNHNS and CDR2 is SASEGT. The length of the CDR3 is 16 residues. The CDR3 is CASSEAAGTRTLEQYF. CDR3 nucleotides: TGTGCCAGCAGTGAAGCGGCCGGGACTAGGACCCTCGAGCAGTACTTC.